The 5 T cell receptor beta chains in this list originate from one sample, sequenced in a study of cytomegalovirus exposure and HLA in healthy donors. Both 60 Vbeta primers and 13 Jbeta primers went into the PCR. Produced via immunoSEQ multiplex PCR; TCRdb's table is partial and in-frame only. This sample has over 150,000 clones, with 75% to 90% found just once. The specimen was PBMCs. These receptors all stem from a boy younger than 10 in good health and CMV-seronegative.

This clone was seen only once. The genes are TRBV28 and TRBJ2-1; 7 nucleotides match TRBD2. Trimming cost V 6 bases and J 15 bases; bases outside gene matches: 11. This CDR3 spans 12 amino acids. CDR1 MDHEN and CDR2 SYDVKM come from the germline V gene. The CDR3 loop reads CASSRSGDARFF. The CDR3 DNA reads TGTGCCAGCAGCAGAAGCGGGGACGCCAGGTTCTTC.

The chain employs TRBV5-6 and TRBJ2-7; perhaps TRBD2 as D (5 bases). Trimming shortened V by 1 base and J by 6 bases, and 14 bases separated the two germline ends. The CDR3 length is 14 residues. Germline CDR1 SGHDT, CDR2 YYEEEE. The CDR3 bases are TGTGCCAGCAGCTTGTGGCGTTGGGCGGGCGAGCAGTACTTC. Protein: CASSLWRWAGEQYF.

The J gene is TRBJ2-5, the V gene TRBV27, with 13 bases aligning to TRBD2. The ends lost 5 bases at V and 1 base at J; junction bases unmatched: 4. Per germline, CDR1 MNHEY and CDR2 SMNVEV (reference sequence). This CDR3 region has 16 residues. The CDR3 reads CASSLGLAGAQETQYF. CDR3 bases: TGTGCCAGCAGTCTCGGACTAGCGGGGGCCCAAGAGACCCAGTACTTC.

The chain uses TRBV9 and TRBJ2-1; 10 bases match TRBD2. The germline V gene has CDR1 SGDLS and CDR2 YYNGEE. The CDR3 runs to 13 residues. The ends lost 4 bases at V and 7 bases at J; junction bases unmatched: 2. The CDR3 nucleotides read TGTGCCAGCAGCAGCGGGAGGGCTAATGAGCAGTTCTTC. Amino acid sequence: CASSSGRANEQFF.

This clone was detected only a few times. The V gene is TRBV7-8, the J gene TRBJ1-6; 9 nucleotides agree with TRBD1. Germline V CDR1 and CDR2: SGHVS, FQNEAQ. V gave up 2 bases and J gave up 3 bases; unmatched junction bases: 17. The CDR3 is made up of 21 amino acids. In nucleotides, the CDR3 is TGTGCCAGCAGCTTATTATTGTCCTGGGACAGGGTTTTAGGCTATAATTCACCCCTCCACTTT. It encodes CASSLLLSWDRVLGYNSPLHF.